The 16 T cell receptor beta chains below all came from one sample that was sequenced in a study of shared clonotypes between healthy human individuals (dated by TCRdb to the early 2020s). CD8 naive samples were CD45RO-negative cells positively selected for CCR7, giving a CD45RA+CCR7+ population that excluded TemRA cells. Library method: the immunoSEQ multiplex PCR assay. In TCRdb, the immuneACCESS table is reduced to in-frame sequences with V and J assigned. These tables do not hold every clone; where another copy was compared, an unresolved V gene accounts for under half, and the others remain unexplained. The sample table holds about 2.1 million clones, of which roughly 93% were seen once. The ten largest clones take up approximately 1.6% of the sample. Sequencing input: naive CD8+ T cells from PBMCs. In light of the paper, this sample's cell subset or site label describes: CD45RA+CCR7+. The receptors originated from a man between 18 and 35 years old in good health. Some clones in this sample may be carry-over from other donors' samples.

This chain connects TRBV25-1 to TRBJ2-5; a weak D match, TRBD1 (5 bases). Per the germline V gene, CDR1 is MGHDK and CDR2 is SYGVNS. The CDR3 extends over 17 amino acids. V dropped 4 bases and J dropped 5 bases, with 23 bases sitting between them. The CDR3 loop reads CASSVLGFREPGETQYF. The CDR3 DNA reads TGTGCCAGCAGTGTTTTAGGGTTCCGTGAACCAGGGGAGACCCAGTACTTC.

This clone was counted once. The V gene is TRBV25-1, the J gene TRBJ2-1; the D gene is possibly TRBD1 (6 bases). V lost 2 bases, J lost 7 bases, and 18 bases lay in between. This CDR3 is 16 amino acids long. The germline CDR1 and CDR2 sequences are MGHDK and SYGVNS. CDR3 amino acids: CASSEGVRGPLNEQFF. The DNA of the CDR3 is TGTGCCAGCAGTGAAGGGGTCAGGGGCCCTCTTAATGAGCAGTTCTTC.

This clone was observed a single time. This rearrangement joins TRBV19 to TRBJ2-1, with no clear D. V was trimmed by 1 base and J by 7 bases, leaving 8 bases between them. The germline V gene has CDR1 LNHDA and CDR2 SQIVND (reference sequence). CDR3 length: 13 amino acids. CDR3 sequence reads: CASSIAAENEQFF. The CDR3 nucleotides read TGTGCCAGTAGTATAGCCGCCGAAAATGAGCAGTTCTTC. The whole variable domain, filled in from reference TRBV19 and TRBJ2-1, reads DGGITQSPKYLFRKEGQNVTLSCEQNLNHDAMYWYRQDPGQGLRLIYYSQIVNDFQKGDIAEGYSVSREKKESFPLTVTSAQKNPTAFYLCASSIAAENEQFFGPGTRLTVL.

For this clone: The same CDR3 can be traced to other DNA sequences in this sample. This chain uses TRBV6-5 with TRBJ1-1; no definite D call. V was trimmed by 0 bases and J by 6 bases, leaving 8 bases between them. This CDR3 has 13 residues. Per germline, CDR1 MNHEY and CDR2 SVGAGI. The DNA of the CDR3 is TGTGCCAGCAGTTACTCAAGTGGAGCTGAAGCTTTCTTT. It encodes CASSYSSGAEAFF.

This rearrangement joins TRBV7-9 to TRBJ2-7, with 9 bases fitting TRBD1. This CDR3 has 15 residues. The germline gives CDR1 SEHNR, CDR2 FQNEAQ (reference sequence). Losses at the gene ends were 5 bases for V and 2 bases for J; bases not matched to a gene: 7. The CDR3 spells CASSPVGTGTYEQYF. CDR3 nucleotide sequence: TGTGCCAGCAGCCCGGTCGGGACAGGGACCTACGAGCAGTACTTC.

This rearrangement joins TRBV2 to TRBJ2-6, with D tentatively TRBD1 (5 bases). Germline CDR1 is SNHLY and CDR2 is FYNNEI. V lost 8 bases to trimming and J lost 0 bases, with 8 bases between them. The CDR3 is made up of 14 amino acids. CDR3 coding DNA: TGTGCCAGCCTGGGGCTCTCTGGGGCCAACGTCCTGACTTTC. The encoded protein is CASLGLSGANVLTF.

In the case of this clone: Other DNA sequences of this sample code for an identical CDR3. CDR3 nucleotide sequence: TGTGCCAGCAGGGGGGAGACCCAGTACTTC. Translating it yields CASRGETQYF. This chain uses TRBV11-2 with TRBJ2-5; no firm D call. The CDR3 consists of 10 residues. V lost 6 bases and J lost 5, with 4 bases in between. Germline CDR1 reads SGHAT; CDR2 reads FQNNGV.

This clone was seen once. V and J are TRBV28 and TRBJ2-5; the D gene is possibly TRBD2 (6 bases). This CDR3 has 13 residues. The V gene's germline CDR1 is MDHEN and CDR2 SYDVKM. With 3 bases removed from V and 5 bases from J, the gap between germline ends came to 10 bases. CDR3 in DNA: TGTGCCAGCAGTTTGGAGGGTAGGGAGACCCAGTACTTC. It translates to CASSLEGRETQYF.

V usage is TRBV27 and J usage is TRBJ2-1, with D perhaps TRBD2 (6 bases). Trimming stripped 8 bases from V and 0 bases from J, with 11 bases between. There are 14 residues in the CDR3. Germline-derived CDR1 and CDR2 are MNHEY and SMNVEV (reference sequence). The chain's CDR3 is CASRRTNSYNEQFF. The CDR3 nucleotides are TGTGCCAGCCGCCGGACTAACTCCTACAATGAGCAGTTCTTC.

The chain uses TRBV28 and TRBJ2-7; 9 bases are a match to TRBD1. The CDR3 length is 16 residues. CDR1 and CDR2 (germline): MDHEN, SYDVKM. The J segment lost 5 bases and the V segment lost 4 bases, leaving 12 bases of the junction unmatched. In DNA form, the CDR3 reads TGTGCCAGCAGTTCCGAATTTCCGGGACAGGGTGACGAGCAGTACTTC. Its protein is CASSSEFPGQGDEQYF.

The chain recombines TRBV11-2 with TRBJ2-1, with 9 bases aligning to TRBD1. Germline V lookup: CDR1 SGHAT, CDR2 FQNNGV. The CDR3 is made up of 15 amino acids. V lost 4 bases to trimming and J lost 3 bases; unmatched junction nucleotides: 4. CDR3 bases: TGTGCCAGCAGCTCTGACAGGGGGAACTACAATGAGCAGTTCTTC. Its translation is CASSSDRGNYNEQFF.

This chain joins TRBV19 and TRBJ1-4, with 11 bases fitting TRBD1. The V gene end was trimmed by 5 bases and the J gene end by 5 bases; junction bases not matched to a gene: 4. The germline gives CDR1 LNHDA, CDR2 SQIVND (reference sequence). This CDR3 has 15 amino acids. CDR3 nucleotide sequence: TGTGCCAGTAGTTCGCGGGACAGGGGGAATGAAAAACTGTTTTTT. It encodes CASSSRDRGNEKLFF.

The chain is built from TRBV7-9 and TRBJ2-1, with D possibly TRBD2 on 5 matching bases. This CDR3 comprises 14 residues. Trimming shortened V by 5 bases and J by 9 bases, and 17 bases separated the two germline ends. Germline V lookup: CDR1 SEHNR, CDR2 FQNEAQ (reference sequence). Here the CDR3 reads CASSLPSSGPEQFF. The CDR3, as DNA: TGTGCCAGCAGCCTACCCTCCAGCGGTCCTGAGCAGTTCTTC.

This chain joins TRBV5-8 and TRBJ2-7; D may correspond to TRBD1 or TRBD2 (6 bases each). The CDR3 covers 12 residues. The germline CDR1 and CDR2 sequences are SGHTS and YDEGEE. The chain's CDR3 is CSLRGLPYEQYF. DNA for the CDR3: TGTTCACTCCGGGGGCTCCCCTACGAGCAGTACTTC.

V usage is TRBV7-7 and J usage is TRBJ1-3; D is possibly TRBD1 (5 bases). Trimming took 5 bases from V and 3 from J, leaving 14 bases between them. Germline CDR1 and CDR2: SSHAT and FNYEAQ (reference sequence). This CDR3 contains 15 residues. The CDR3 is CASSLRQGVGNTIYF. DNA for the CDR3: TGTGCCAGCAGCCTCCGGCAGGGAGTTGGAAACACCATATATTTT.

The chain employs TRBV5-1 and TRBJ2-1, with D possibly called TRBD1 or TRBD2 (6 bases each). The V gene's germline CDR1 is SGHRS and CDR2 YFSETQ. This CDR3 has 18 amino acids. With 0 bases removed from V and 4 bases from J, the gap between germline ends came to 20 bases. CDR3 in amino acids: CASSLAVTMRDNYNEQFF. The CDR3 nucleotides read TGCGCCAGCAGCTTGGCCGTAACAATGCGGGACAATTACAATGAGCAGTTCTTC. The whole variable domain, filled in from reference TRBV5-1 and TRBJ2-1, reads KAGVTQTPRYLIKTRGQQVTLSCSPISGHRSVSWYQQTPGQGLQFLFEYFSETQRNKGNFPGRFSGRQFSNSRSEMNVSTLELGDSALYLCASSLAVTMRDNYNEQFFGPGTRLTVL.